This TCR beta chain stems from a study of Ad26.COV2.S vaccination and SARS-CoV-2 variants. Looked up from germline, CDR1 is SGHVS and CDR2 is FQNEAQ. With 2 bases clipped from V and 3 bases from J, the junction kept 8 bases outside the gene matches. This CDR3 region has 16 residues. Profiling relied on immunoSEQ multiplex PCR, and the TCRdb table lists in-frame clones only, not all of them. The profile shows about 440,000 clones, about 92% of them singletons. Treatment specified: 15 to 20 received Ad26.COV2.S at low or high dose, single or two shots; 5 received placebo; per-sample allocation not given. Sampling was done on day 63 after the first vaccine or placebo injection. Vaccination employed an Ad26 vector expressing the Wuhan-strain SARS-CoV-2 spike.

The material was peripheral blood, obtained in a trial of Ad26.COV2.S vaccine versus placebo. The source of this sequence is a person between 18 and 60 years old who received the Ad26.COV2.S COVID-19 vaccine or a placebo. The rearrangement uses TRBV7-8 and TRBJ1-2; 8 bases line up with TRBD1. The CDR3 sequence: CASSLRQGSRDYGYTF. CDR3 DNA sequence: TGTGCCAGCAGCTTAAGACAGGGGAGCAGGGACTATGGCTACACCTTC.